This T cell receptor (beta chain) was documented in a study of response to subunit inactivated influenza vaccine. Broader study findings: The authors suggested that every seasonal influenza vaccination recruits few new T cells.

This clonotype has just a few counts. Its antigen is not identified. This CDR3 region has 17 residues. CDR1 and CDR2 (germline): DFQATT, SNEGSKA (reference sequence). Trimming at V came to 5 bases and at J to 4 bases, leaving 13 bases not matched to a gene. TCRdb re-called the RT-PCR reads through MiXCR, storing one row per CDR3 protein. Here the sample spans approximately 500,000 distinct CDR3 sequences, around 13% being singletons. V usage is TRBV20-1 and J usage is TRBJ2-3; 12 bases align to TRBD2. The receptor's source is a man aged 50-59 years who received an inactivated influenza vaccine. This specimen was PBMCs from blood, taken around seven weeks after vaccination. The CDR3 coding sequence is TGCAGTGCTGCCAAGACTAGCGGGGGCCCTAGGCCAGATACGCAGTATTTT. Its protein product is CSAAKTSGGPRPDTQYF.